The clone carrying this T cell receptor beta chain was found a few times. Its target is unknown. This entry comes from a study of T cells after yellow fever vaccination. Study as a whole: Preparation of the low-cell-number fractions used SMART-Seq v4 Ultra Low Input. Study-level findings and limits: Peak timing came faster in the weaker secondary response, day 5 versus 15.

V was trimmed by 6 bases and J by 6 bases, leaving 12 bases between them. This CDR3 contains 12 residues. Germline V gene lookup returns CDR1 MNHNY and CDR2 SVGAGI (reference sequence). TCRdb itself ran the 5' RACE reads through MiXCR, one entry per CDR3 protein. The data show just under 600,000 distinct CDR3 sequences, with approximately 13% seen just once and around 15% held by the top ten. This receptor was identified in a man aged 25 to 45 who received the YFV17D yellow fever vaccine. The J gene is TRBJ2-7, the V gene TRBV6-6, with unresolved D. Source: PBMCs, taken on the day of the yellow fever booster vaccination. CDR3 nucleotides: TGTGCCAGCAGCCTCCAGGTTAGCGAGCAGTACTTC. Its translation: CASSLQVSEQYF.